These T cell receptor beta chains were read from a single sample in a study of shared clonotypes between healthy human individuals. Libraries were prepared by immunoSEQ multiplex PCR; TCRdb keeps only in-frame clonotypes and omits some of them. The table records approximately 720,000 clones, roughly 78% of them present only once. The sequenced sample was memory CD4+ T cells sorted from blood. The receptors shown here come from a woman under 40 in good health. The CDR3 runs from the conserved cysteine through the conserved F or W. A D gene is named only where the DNA matches it firmly. Some rows mark clone size as missing; the rest say once, few, many or name a class of expanded clone.

J: TRBJ2-4; V: TRBV28; D: NA; size: NA; DNA: TGTGCCAGCGGGAAGGGGGGTAACATTCAGTACTTC; CDR3: CASGKGGNIQYF
J: TRBJ2-4; V: TRBV28; D: NA; size: few; DNA: TGTGCCAGCAGTTTAGCGGAGCACATTCAGTACTTC; CDR3: CASSLAEHIQYF
J: TRBJ2-3; V: TRBV10-3; D: TRBD2; size: NA; DNA: TGTGCCATCAGTGGCGGGACTAGCGGGAGTGAGGGTACGCAGTATTTT; CDR3: CAISGGTSGSEGTQYF
J: TRBJ2-2; V: TRBV15; D: NA; size: NA; DNA: TGTGCCACCAGCAGAGAAACAGGGAGGAACACCGGGGAGCTGTTTTTT; CDR3: CATSRETGRNTGELFF
J: TRBJ1-2; V: TRBV25-1; D: NA; size: NA; DNA: TGTGCCAGCAGTGGGGGGTACAGGGTCCACGGCTACACCTTC; CDR3: CASSGGYRVHGYTF
J: TRBJ2-3; V: TRBV4-1; D: NA; size: once; DNA: TGCGCCAGCAGCCAAGTGGATCTCGGATTCACAGATACGCAGTATTTT; CDR3: CASSQVDLGFTDTQYF
J: TRBJ2-1; V: TRBV19; D: TRBD1; size: NA; DNA: TGTGCCAGTAGTCTAACAGGGGGCTCCTACAATGAGCAGTTCTTC; CDR3: CASSLTGGSYNEQFF
J: TRBJ1-1; V: TRBV28; D: NA; size: NA; DNA: TGTGCCAGCAGTTTCCGAACAGGGTCGGGCACTGAAGCTTTCTTT; CDR3: CASSFRTGSGTEAFF
J: TRBJ2-2; V: TRBV9; D: TRBD2; size: once; DNA: TGTGCCAGCAGCGCGATAACTAGCGGGAGGTACACCGGGGAGCTGTTTTTT; CDR3: CASSAITSGRYTGELFF
J: TRBJ2-1; V: TRBV5-4; D: TRBD2; size: NA; DNA: TGTGCCAGCAGCCTAGGGACTAGCGGGAGGGATGAGCAGTTCTTC; CDR3: CASSLGTSGRDEQFF
J: TRBJ1-4; V: TRBV10-3; D: NA; size: NA; DNA: TGTGCCATCAGTGCGCGAGGGGCCACTAATGAAAAACTGTTTTTT; CDR3: CAISARGATNEKLFF
J: TRBJ2-5; V: TRBV18; D: NA; size: NA; DNA: TGTGCCAGCTCCCAGTATTCCGGGAATGTTGGAGAGACCCAGTACTTC; CDR3: CASSQYSGNVGETQYF
J: TRBJ1-5; V: TRBV7-9; D: TRBD1; size: NA; DNA: TGTGCCAGCAGCCAAACAGGGGATTATCAGCCCCAGCATTTT; CDR3: CASSQTGDYQPQHF
J: TRBJ2-1; V: TRBV11-2; D: NA; size: NA; DNA: TGTGCCAGCAGCTTTCAGGAGCAGTTCTTC; CDR3: CASSFQEQFF
J: TRBJ2-7; V: TRBV6-5; D: NA; size: NA; DNA: TGTGCCAGCAGTTACAGGGGTTCCTACGAGCAGTACTTC; CDR3: CASSYRGSYEQYF
J: TRBJ2-7; V: TRBV5-1; D: TRBD1; size: NA; DNA: TGCGCCAGCAGCCCGGCAGGGACAGGGGGCATCGAGCAGTACTTC; CDR3: CASSPAGTGGIEQYF
J: TRBJ2-1; V: TRBV29-1; D: NA; size: NA; DNA: TGCAGCGTTGCCGCACCTCAGGGGGCTCCGGGAGGTGAGCAGTTCTTC; CDR3: CSVAAPQGAPGGEQFF
J: TRBJ1-5; V: TRBV6-1; D: TRBD1; size: NA; DNA: TGTGCCAGCAGTGGAGGGCTTACAGGGGCGTTTAGCAATCAGCCCCAGCATTTT; CDR3: CASSGGLTGAFSNQPQHF
J: TRBJ1-2; V: TRBV15; D: NA; size: NA; DNA: TGTGCCACCAGCAGAGCGGCGAACCCGAGGGATATCTATGGCTACACCTTC; CDR3: CATSRAANPRDIYGYTF
J: TRBJ1-5; V: TRBV30; D: NA; size: NA; DNA: TGTGCCTGGAGTGCGGGGGGGGTACAGCCCCAGCATTTT; CDR3: CAWSAGGVQPQHF
J: TRBJ2-1; V: TRBV19; D: NA; size: NA; DNA: TGTGCCAGTAGAACACCGGGAGAGACCTACAATGAGCAGTTCTTC; CDR3: CASRTPGETYNEQFF
J: TRBJ1-1; V: TRBV7-9; D: NA; size: NA; DNA: TGTGCCAGCAGCCCGTACTTAGGGGGAACTGAAGCTTTCTTT; CDR3: CASSPYLGGTEAFF
J: TRBJ2-7; V: TRBV4-2; D: NA; size: NA; DNA: TGTGCCAGCAGCTTGACAGGAACCCTCTCCTACGAGCAGTACTTC; CDR3: CASSLTGTLSYEQYF
J: TRBJ2-3; V: TRBV7-2; D: TRBD2; size: NA; DNA: TGTGCCAGCAGCTTAGGCGCGGGAGGGACAGATACGCAGTATTTT; CDR3: CASSLGAGGTDTQYF
J: TRBJ1-4; V: TRBV19; D: NA; size: NA; DNA: TGTGCCAGTAGTTCCCAGGCCGGGGCAACTAATGAAAAACTGTTTTTT; CDR3: CASSSQAGATNEKLFF
J: TRBJ2-2; V: TRBV19; D: TRBD2; size: NA; DNA: TGTGCCACTCACGGGCGGGGGGCGACCGGGGAGCTGTTTTTT; CDR3: CATHGRGATGELFF
J: TRBJ2-7; V: TRBV5-4; D: TRBD2; size: NA; DNA: TGTGCCAGCAGCCACCCCGGGACTAGCGGCGAGCAGTACTTC; CDR3: CASSHPGTSGEQYF
J: TRBJ1-2; V: TRBV28; D: NA; size: once; DNA: TGTGCCAGCGGACTCCCAAGGAAGGGGCGGAGGGGCTACACCTTC; CDR3: CASGLPRKGRRGYTF